This T cell receptor beta chain was recorded in a study of shared clonotypes between healthy human individuals (dated by TCRdb to 2019 to 2021). Background for the entire study: A couple of women and three men aged 18 to 49 years were included in the cohort. For each donor, CD4 naive and CD4 memory were each run on three plates, CD8 naive on two plates, and CD8 memory on one plate. To estimate repertoire size and how much clonotype sharing occurs between individuals, the study deeply sequenced the blood TCR repertoires of 4 to 6 healthy adults. To increase sequencing depth and limit assay-specific biases, different laboratories used diverse techniques to prepare libraries and sequence TCR repertoires. Each donor's leukapheresis produced roughly between about 0.85 and 10 billion PBMCs. Overall study results and their limits: The genetic and exposure-history diversity represented was limited by the small number of donors. Pairwise subsampling led to the expectation that sequencing depth would affect the degree of clonotype sharing among donors. Even with the large sequencing depth, rarefaction of the sorted-subset datasets indicated that sequencing was incomplete. Sampling was limited to blood, and TCR repertoires in tissue likely differ from TCR repertoires in blood. Across a few donors, approximately 5% of naive CD4, 3.5% of naive CD8, about 2.3% of memory CD4, and roughly 0.41% of memory CD8 clonotypes were shared. Larger estimated clonotype richness was generally found for naive subsets than for memory subsets. Higher generation probabilities were observed for clonotypes shared by all four sorted-subset donors than for non-shared clonotypes.

Using the deep immunoSEQ assay, multiplex PCR amplified TCR CDR3 regions from genomic DNA. Genomic DNA extracted from each cell subset was distributed evenly over all wells of several immunoSEQ 96-well plates, and each plate served as one replicate. For sorted subsets, 200 to 250 ng of genomic DNA, equivalent to 30,000 or so T cell genomes, went into each replicate PCR. Purified libraries were measured with a Qubit 3.0 fluorometer, size-checked on a Bioanalyzer 2100, and measured again with the KAPA Library Quantification kit. Each immunoSEQ 96-well plate was sequenced on its own single-read 150-cycle Illumina NextSeq 550 flow cell. On the study's bioinformatics: Because only junctional sequences without quality scores were contained in the immunoSEQ output, filtering matching that applied to full-length reads could not be performed. Sequences were annotated with PyIR, a Python wrapper for IgBLAST v1.9, and V/J genes and CDR3 were assigned using IMGT germline references. Reads were filtered out if the reads had weak V/J assignments (E-value above 1e-6), no CDR3, stop codons, out-of-frame junctions, or ambiguous translated residues. A V3J clonotype was defined by an identical inferred V gene, J gene, and CDR3 amino acid sequence. Percentage overlap between repertoires was calculated by dividing the number of shared unique clonotypes by the size of the smaller repertoire. Repertoire richness was assessed with RTK rarefaction, the Chao1 estimator, and Recon v2.1 estimates of unobserved clonotypes. OLGA was used to compute generation probabilities for all TCRbeta clonotypes that the gDNA method yielded from a few donors. Entries here come from immuneACCESS through TCRdb and include only in-frame sequences with V and J called. Some clones fail to appear in such tables; in the studies checked, an unresolved V gene covers under half of the shortfall, and the cause of the remainder is unknown. V, J and clone size derive from that table, while D and trimming were established from the DNA sequence. A total of under 1 million clones appear in this sample, 96% of them only once. The ten largest clones represent about 0.25% of the sample.

The V end loses 7 bases and the J end loses 0 bases, and a stretch of 16 bases separates them. The CDR3 numbers 15 residues from cysteine through phenylalanine. Solely the CDR3 DNA is kept, with 45 bases framed from the first base. CDR1 and CDR2 (MDHEN, SYDVKM) derive from the germline V gene. Points on this clone: What this receptor recognizes is not known. Base qualities are missing; no much larger clone stands one base away.

For the CD8 naive samples, CD45RO-negative cells were positively selected for CCR7, yielding a CD45RA+CCR7+ population from which TemRA cells were excluded. The donors were healthy, HIV-negative adults with no recently reported acute infections or vaccinations. Every donor was a Caucasian adult residing in Nashville, Tennessee, USA. After blood collection by leukapheresis, PBMCs were isolated using Ficoll-Histopaque density gradient centrifugation and then cryopreserved in the vapor phase of liquid nitrogen. Purity and quantity of every magnetically sorted T cell population were checked by analytical flow cytometry. From each sorted fraction, genomic DNA was isolated and quantified by UV absorbance on a Nanodrop 2000c.

Sequencing input: naive CD8+ T cells sorted from blood. Explained via the paper, the cell subset or site label denotes: CD45RA+CCR7+. The chain was built from TRBV28 and TRBJ2-7; TRBD2 is a weak D gene call, 5 bases matching. This sequence was found in a man under 40 in good health. At the DNA level, the sequence is TGTGCCAGCAAACGTAGCGTATTAAGCTCCTACGAGCAGTACTTC. This encodes CASKRSVLSSYEQYF.